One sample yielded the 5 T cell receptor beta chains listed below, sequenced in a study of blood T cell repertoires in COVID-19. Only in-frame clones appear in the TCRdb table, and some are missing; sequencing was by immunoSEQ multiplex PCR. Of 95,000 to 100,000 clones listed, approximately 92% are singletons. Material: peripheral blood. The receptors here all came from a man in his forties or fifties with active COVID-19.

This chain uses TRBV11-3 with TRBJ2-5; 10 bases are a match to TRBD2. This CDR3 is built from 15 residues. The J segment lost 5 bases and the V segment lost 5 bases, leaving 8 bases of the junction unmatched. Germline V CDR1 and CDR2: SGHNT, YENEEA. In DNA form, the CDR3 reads TGTGCCAGCAGCCAGGGAAGCGGGGGGGCGGAGACCCAGTACTTC. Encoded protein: CASSQGSGGAETQYF.

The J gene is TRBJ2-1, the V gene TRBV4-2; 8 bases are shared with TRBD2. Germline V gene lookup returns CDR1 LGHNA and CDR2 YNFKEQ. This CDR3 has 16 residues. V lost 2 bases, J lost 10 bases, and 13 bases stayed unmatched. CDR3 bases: TGTGCCAGCAGCCAAAATAGAGGAACTAGCGGTTTCGAGCAGTTCTTC. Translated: CASSQNRGTSGFEQFF.

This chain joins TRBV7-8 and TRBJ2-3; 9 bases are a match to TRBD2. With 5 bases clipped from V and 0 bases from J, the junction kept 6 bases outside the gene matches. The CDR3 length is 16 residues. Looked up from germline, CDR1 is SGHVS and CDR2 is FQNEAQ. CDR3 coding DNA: TGTGCCAGCAGCCTAACGACTAGCGGTAGCACAGATACGCAGTATTTT. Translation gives CASSLTTSGSTDTQYF.

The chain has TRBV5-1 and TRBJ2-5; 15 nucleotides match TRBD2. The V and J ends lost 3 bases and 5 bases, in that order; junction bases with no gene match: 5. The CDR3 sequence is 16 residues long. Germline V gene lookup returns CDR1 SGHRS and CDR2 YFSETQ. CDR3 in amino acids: CASSYGTSGRSETQYF. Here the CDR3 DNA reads TGCGCCAGCAGCTACGGGACTAGCGGGAGGTCGGAGACCCAGTACTTC.

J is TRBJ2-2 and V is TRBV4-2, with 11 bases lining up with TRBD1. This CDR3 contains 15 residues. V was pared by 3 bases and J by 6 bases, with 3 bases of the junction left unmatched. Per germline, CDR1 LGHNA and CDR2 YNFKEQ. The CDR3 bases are TGTGCCAGCAGCCAGGGACAGGGGGACGCCGGGGAGCTGTTTTTT. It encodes CASSQGQGDAGELFF.